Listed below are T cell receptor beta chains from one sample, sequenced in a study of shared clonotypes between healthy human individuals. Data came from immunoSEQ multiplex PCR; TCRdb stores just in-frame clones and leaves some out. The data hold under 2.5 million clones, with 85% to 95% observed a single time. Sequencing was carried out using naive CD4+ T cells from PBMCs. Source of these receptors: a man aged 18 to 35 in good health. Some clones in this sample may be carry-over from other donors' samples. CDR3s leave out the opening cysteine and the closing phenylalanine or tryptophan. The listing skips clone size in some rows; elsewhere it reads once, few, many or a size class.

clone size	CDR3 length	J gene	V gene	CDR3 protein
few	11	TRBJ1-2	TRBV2	ASRKQGAHGYT
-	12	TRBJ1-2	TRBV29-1	SVGPRRLNYGYT
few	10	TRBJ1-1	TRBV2	ATRPWGTEAF
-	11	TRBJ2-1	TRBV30	AWSQGQLNEQF
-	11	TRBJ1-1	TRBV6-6	ASWRGSGTEAF
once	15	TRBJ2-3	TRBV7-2	ASSPEGRAGGADTQY
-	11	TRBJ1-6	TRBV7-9	ASSSRYNSPLH
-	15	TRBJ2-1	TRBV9	ASSVFSRGLRTDEQF
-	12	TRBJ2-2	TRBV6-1	ASSRDTLTGELF
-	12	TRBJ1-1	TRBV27	ASSPGQYLTEAF
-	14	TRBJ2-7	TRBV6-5	ASSYSGTTSSYEQY
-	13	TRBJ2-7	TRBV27	ASSPHRDGAYEQY
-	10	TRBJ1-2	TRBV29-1	SVGGFTYGYT
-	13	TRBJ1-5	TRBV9	ASSGTGGFNQPQH
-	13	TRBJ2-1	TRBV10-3	AISTLESSYNEQF
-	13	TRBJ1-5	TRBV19	ASKTLQGSNQPQH